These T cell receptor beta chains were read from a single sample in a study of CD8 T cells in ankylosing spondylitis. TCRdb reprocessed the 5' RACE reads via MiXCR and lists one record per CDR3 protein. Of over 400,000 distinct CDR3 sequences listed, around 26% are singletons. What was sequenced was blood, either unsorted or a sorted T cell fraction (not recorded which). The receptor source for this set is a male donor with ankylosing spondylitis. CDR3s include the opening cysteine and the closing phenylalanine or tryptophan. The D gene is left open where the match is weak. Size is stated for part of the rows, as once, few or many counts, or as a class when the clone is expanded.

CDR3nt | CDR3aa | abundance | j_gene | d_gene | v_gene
TGTGCCAGCAGGGTTCAAGAGGGAAGCTCCTACAATGAGCAGTTCTTC | CASRVQEGSSYNEQFF | many | TRBJ2-1 | . | TRBV12-3/TRBV12-4
TGCAGCGTTGCTGCGTACAGGGAACGGGATGAGCAGTTCTTC | CSVAAYRERDEQFF | many | TRBJ2-1 | . | TRBV29-1
TGTGCCAGCAATCGGGGAGGGGGCTACACCTTC | CASNRGGGYTF | . | TRBJ1-2 | . | TRBV12-3/TRBV12-4
TGCGCCACCGGAGGACAGGGGTCCTACGAGCAGTACTTC | CATGGQGSYEQYF | few | TRBJ2-7 | TRBD1 | TRBV10-2
TGTGCCAGCAGCCAAGGGGCGGGAGCGTCGGAGACCCAGTACTTC | CASSQGAGASETQYF | . | TRBJ2-5 | TRBD2 | TRBV4-2
TGCAGTGCTTGGACTAGCGGGACCTACGAGCAGTACTTC | CSAWTSGTYEQYF | . | TRBJ2-7 | TRBD2 | TRBV20-1
TGTGCCAGCAGCCCCGTGAATCCCCCAACGGAGACCCAGTACTTC | CASSPVNPPTETQYF | few | TRBJ2-5 | . | TRBV25-1
TGCGCCAGCAGCTTGGCCGTGGGACCGGGACAGGGCACTGAAGCTTTCTTT | CASSLAVGPGQGTEAFF | . | TRBJ1-1 | TRBD1 | TRBV5-1
TGCAGTGCTAGAGCCTCTGCCTCCTACGAGCAGTACTTC | CSARASASYEQYF | . | TRBJ2-7 | . | TRBV20-1
TGCGCCAGCAGCTTGATAACTAGCGGGAGGTACGAGCAGTACTTC | CASSLITSGRYEQYF | . | TRBJ2-7 | TRBD2 | TRBV5-1
TGTGCCAGTCGGGCCGGGGTATATAATTCACCCCTCCACTTT | CASRAGVYNSPLHF | few | TRBJ1-6 | . | TRBV19
TGCAGTGCTAGGAGCGTCGGACAGGGTTGGCAGCCCCAGCATTTT | CSARSVGQGWQPQHF | . | TRBJ1-5 | TRBD1 | TRBV20-1
TGTGCCAGCAGTACCGGGGCGAAAACTTACGATGAGCAGTTCTTC | CASSTGAKTYDEQFF | . | TRBJ2-1 | . | TRBV7-2
TGCAGCGCGGACCCTGCGGGAGATACGCAGTATTTT | CSADPAGDTQYF | few | TRBJ2-3 | . | TRBV29-1
TGCAGTGCTGGACTAGCGGGAGGCTTCCAAGAGACCCAGTACTTC | CSAGLAGGFQETQYF | . | TRBJ2-5 | TRBD2 | TRBV20-1
TGTGCCAGCAGCGGCTGGACAGGCTGGACGAACACCGGGGAGCTGTTTTTT | CASSGWTGWTNTGELFF | few | TRBJ2-2 | TRBD1 | TRBV3-1
TGTGCCAGCAGTGAAGTGCAGGTGGGAACAGATACGCAGTATTTT | CASSEVQVGTDTQYF | . | TRBJ2-3 | . | TRBV6-1
TGTGCCAGCAGTTACGATCGGACTGCCGGGGATACGCAGTATTTT | CASSYDRTAGDTQYF | few | TRBJ2-3 | . | TRBV6-5
TGTGCCAGCAGTTTTGGGGTTTCATCCGATACGCAGTATTTT | CASSFGVSSDTQYF | . | TRBJ2-3 | . | TRBV12-3/TRBV12-4
TGCAGTGCGACAGACGACCGTGCAGGGGCACTTGGCTACACCTTC | CSATDDRAGALGYTF | . | TRBJ1-2 | . | TRBV20-1
TGTGCCAGCAGTCAGGTCGGTGCGACTGAAGCTTTCTTT | CASSQVGATEAFF | . | TRBJ1-1 | . | TRBV27
TGCGCCAGCAGCTTGGCCGGAACAGAGTACAATGAGCAGTTCTTC | CASSLAGTEYNEQFF | . | TRBJ2-1 | . | TRBV5-1
TGTGCCAGCAGTACACCGCGATACAGGGGGTCGAACACCGGGGAGCTGTTTTTT | CASSTPRYRGSNTGELFF | . | TRBJ2-2 | TRBD1 | TRBV12-3/TRBV12-4
TGTGCCAGCAGTTGGCGGGACGCCTACAATGAGCAGTTCTTC | CASSWRDAYNEQFF | few | TRBJ2-1 | . | TRBV6-2/TRBV6-3
TGCGCCAGCAGCTTGCTTACGACAGGTCCCCCCCAGACCCAGTACTTC | CASSLLTTGPPQTQYF | few | TRBJ2-5 | . | TRBV5-1
TGTGCCAGCAGCTGGGCCAGGGGGCCCGGACTAGCGAATAGTGAGCAGTTCTTC | CASSWARGPGLANSEQFF | few | TRBJ2-1 | . | TRBV5-6
TGCGCCAGCAGCCTTGGACAGGGCCCCCTTTATGGCTACACCTTC | CASSLGQGPLYGYTF | many | TRBJ1-2 | TRBD1 | TRBV5-1
TGTGCCAGCAGCTCTAAGCGGACCCCCTACAATGAGCAGTTCTTC | CASSSKRTPYNEQFF | few | TRBJ2-1 | . | TRBV7-2
TGCAGCACTAGCGAGTACAATGAGCAGTTCTTC | CSTSEYNEQFF | few | TRBJ2-1 | TRBD2 | TRBV29-1
TGTGCCAGCAGCCTAACCCCGTACACAGATACGCAGTATTTT | CASSLTPYTDTQYF | . | TRBJ2-3 | . | TRBV7-2
TGTGCCAGCAGCCAACAGGGAGCGGGCAATTCACCCCTCCACTTT | CASSQQGAGNSPLHF | . | TRBJ1-6 | . | TRBV2
TGTGCCAGCAGCTTATCAGGGACAGGGCTAGGGGAGCTGTTTTTT | CASSLSGTGLGELFF | . | TRBJ2-2 | TRBD1 | TRBV11-3
TGTGCCAGCAGCTCGGGGCCCCTGGACACTGAAGCTTTCTTT | CASSSGPLDTEAFF | . | TRBJ1-1 | . | TRBV5-5
TGCGCCAGCAGCTTGGGTAAAGTCATGAACACTGAAGCTTTCTTT | CASSLGKVMNTEAFF | many | TRBJ1-1 | . | TRBV5-1
TGCGCCAGCAGCCCCGCGGTCACAGATACGCAGTATTTT | CASSPAVTDTQYF | . | TRBJ2-3 | . | TRBV5-1
TGTGCCAGCAGCCCCCCGGGACTAGCGGCCCTCAATGAGCAGTTCTTC | CASSPPGLAALNEQFF | few | TRBJ2-1 | TRBD2 | TRBV12-3/TRBV12-4
TGCAGTGCCCCGGGGGCCACACAAGAGACCCAGTACTTC | CSAPGATQETQYF | . | TRBJ2-5 | . | TRBV20-1